This T cell receptor beta chain originates from a study of OX40 agonist ivuxolimab in advanced cancers. Notes on the study in general: By week 6 at 0.1 to 3.0 mg/kg, blood CD4+ and CD8+ T cells had expanded clonally.

In the case of this clone: Its antigen is still unknown.

This CDR3 spans 14 amino acids. CDR1 is MDHEN, CDR2 SYDVKM, per germline. The germline V and J ends were trimmed by 2 bases and 6 bases, with 14 bases remaining between them. Profiling relied on immunoSEQ multiplex PCR, and the TCRdb table lists in-frame clones only, not all of them. The top ten clones hold approximately 2% of a sample with more than 50,000 clones, over 80% of them seen once. The V call is TRBV28, the J call TRBJ2-7, with D unclear. The material was CD4+ or CD8+ T cells sorted from blood, obtained in a trial of the OX40 agonist ivuxolimab. This sequence originates from an adult with an advanced solid tumor such as melanoma, head and neck, liver or kidney cancer. For the CDR3, the DNA is TGTGCCAGCAGTTTAGCACACCTTCCTGGCGAGCAGTACTTC. Encoded protein: CASSLAHLPGEQYF.